This T cell receptor (beta chain) was profiled in a study of cytomegalovirus exposure and HLA in healthy donors. Comments on this clone: The antigen remains undetermined.

Primers: 60 Vbeta forward and 13 Jbeta reverse. Assay used: immunoSEQ multiplex PCR; TCRdb lists only in-frame clones, some missing. The listing contains some 110,000 clones. General study points: For TCR beta chains, V- and J-gene trimming was later linked to a missense DCLRE1C variant.

CDR3 length: 16 amino acids. Germline V gives CDR1 SGHRS, CDR2 YFSETQ. With 0 bases removed from V and 0 bases from J, the gap between germline ends came to 10 bases. Sequences were obtained from PBMCs. The gene calls are TRBV5-1 and TRBJ1-3; D uncertain. This clonotype originated in a man under 40 in good health and CMV-seronegative. This chain's CDR3 is CASSLGQPHSGNTIYF. In DNA, the CDR3 is TGCGCCAGCAGCTTGGGGCAACCGCACTCTGGAAACACCATATATTTT.